This TCR beta chain stems from a study of shared clonotypes between healthy human individuals. The study, taken as a whole, reports: Limitation of the genetic and exposure-history diversity represented came from the few donors. Sorted-subset samples were not fully sequenced, rarefaction indicated.

CDR3 length: 13 residues. Germline V gene data show CDR1 as MDHEN and CDR2 as SYDVKM. V was clipped by 6 bases and J by 3 bases, with 12 bases between them. On this clone: The antigen remains undetermined.

An assay was performed, and its level was deep. TCRdb's table, derived via immunoSEQ multiplex PCR, lists solely in-frame clones and lacks some. Here the sample spans roughly 1.4 million clones, approximately 98.5% being singletons. The sequence came from a man aged 25 to 40 in good health. The chain links TRBV28 to TRBJ2-7; TRBD1 might be the D (6 bases). The sample consisted of naive CD4+ T cells sorted from blood. Stated subset: CD45RA+ positively selected. In DNA form, the CDR3 reads TGTGCCAGCAGGGCGGACAGATACTACGAGCAGTACTTC. Translated, it gives CASRADRYYEQYF.